This T cell receptor beta chain derives from a study of monozygotic twins with inflammatory bowel disease. The germline CDR1 and CDR2 sequences are MDHEN and SYDVKM. This CDR3 region has 14 residues. TCRdb reprocessed the 5' RACE reads; each CDR3 protein has one entry and no DNA is given. Its clone listing holds 400,000 to 500,000 distinct CDR3 sequences. Study observations and caveats: IBD patients exhibited fewer clonotypes shared with other individuals than healthy twins, particularly with disease activity.

In regard to this clonotype: Its target is unknown.

One blood sample of 2.5 ml was taken from each donor. The genes are TRBV28 and TRBJ2-1; without DNA, the TCRdb call of TRBD2 cannot be checked. Sequenced input: blood. The origin of this receptor is a human donor with ulcerative colitis or Crohn's disease, or a healthy co-twin of an affected twin (not recorded which). The chain's CDR3 is CASTGAGGPSEQFF.